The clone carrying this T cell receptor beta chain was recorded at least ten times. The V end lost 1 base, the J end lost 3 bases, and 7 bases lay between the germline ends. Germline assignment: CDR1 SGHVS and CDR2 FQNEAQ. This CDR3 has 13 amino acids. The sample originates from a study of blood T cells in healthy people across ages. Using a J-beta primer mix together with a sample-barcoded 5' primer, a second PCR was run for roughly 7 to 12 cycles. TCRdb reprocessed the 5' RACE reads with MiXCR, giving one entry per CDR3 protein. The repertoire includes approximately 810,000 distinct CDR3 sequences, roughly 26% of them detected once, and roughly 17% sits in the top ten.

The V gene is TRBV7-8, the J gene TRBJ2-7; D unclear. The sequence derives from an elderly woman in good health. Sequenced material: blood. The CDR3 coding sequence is TGTGCCAGCAGCTTAGGACTCTTCTACGAGCAGTACTTC. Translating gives CASSLGLFYEQYF.